The clone carrying this T cell receptor beta chain was observed many times. Its cognate antigen is unknown. The data were obtained in a study of T cells in Graves' hyperthyroidism and ophthalmopathy. Study at large: Staff took peripheral blood when the initial diagnosis was made, before any treatment began. Broader study findings: Researchers found most expanded thyroid clonotypes above 0.001 in blood as well.

CDR1 is SNHLY and CDR2 is FYNNEI in the germline V gene. This CDR3 spans 14 amino acids. The trim removed 4 bases at V and 4 bases at J, leaving 6 bases unmatched. TCR beta CDR3 regions were amplified from RNA transcripts. The TCR CDR3 was amplified in a first-round RT-PCR using the HTBI primer set. In TCRdb, the multiplex PCR reads were re-called with MiXCR into one record per CDR3 protein. Of about 640,000 distinct CDR3 sequences detected, more than 20% appear once; the ten largest clones hold under 35%. Thyroid ultrasound, orbital computed tomography, clinical symptoms, and serum thyroxine and TRAb underpinned diagnoses.

The genes are TRBV2 and TRBJ2-7; TRBD1 aligns across 8 bases. Sequencing was carried out using blood. The source is a young man with Graves' ophthalmopathy. CDR3 bases: TGTGCCAGCAGTGTTTTCGGACAGGGTTACGAGCAGTACTTC. Its translation: CASSVFGQGYEQYF.